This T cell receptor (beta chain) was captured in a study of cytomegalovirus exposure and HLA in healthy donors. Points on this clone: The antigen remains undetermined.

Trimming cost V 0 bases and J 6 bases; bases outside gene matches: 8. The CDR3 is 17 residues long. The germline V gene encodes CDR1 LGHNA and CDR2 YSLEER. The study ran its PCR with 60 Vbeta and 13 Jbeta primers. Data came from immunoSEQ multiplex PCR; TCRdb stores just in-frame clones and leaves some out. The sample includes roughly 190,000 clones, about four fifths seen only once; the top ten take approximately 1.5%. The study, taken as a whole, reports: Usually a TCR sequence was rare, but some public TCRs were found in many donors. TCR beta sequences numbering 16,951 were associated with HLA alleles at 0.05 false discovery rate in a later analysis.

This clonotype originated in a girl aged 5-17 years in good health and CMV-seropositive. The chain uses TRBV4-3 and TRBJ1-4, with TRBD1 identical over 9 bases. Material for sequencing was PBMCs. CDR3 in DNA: TGCGCCAGCAGCCAAGATCGTCCCCGACAGGGGGATGAAAAACTGTTTTTT. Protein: CASSQDRPRQGDEKLFF.